The 11 T cell receptor beta chains listed next were all sequenced from one sample in a study of T-cell reconstitution after alpha-beta-depleted transplantation in children. The TCRbeta library was prepared with unique molecular identifiers. TCRdb called the PCR reads again in MiXCR, with one record for every CDR3 protein. The sample has roughly 400,000 distinct CDR3 sequences, about 40% seen once. This specimen was PBMCs, taken before TCRalphabeta/CD19-depleted stem cell transplant. The receptor set was obtained from a girl under 10 years old with aplastic anemia, due to receive a stem cell transplant.

The genes are TRBV7-2 and TRBJ2-3; D may be TRBD1 (6 bases). This CDR3 contains 14 residues. Deletions cut 2 bases from V and 5 bases from J, with 11 bases between. Germline CDR1 reads SGHTA; CDR2 reads FQGNSA. The CDR3 spells CASSLNRVRDTQYF. The CDR3 DNA sequence: TGTGCCAGCAGCTTAAACAGGGTTCGAGATACGCAGTATTTT.

This clonotype has a handful of counts. This chain links TRBV20-1 with TRBJ2-1; a possible D gene is TRBD1 (5 bases). The CDR3 runs 14 residues. With 5 bases removed from V and 0 bases from J, the gap between germline ends came to 11 bases. CDR1 and CDR2 from the germline V gene are DFQATT and SNEGSKA (reference sequence). The CDR3 loop reads CSAWTPPSYNEQFF. In DNA form, the CDR3 reads TGCAGTGCTTGGACACCCCCCTCCTACAATGAGCAGTTCTTC.

This clonotype was counted at least ten times. The V and J genes are TRBV12-3 or TRBV12-4 and TRBJ1-1; D is uncertain. The V end lost 3 bases, the J end lost 5 bases, and 13 bases lay between the germline ends. The CDR3 is 14 residues long. CDR3 residues: CASSLSAAGTEAFF. DNA of the CDR3: TGTGCCAGCAGTTTGAGTGCCGCGGGAACTGAAGCTTTCTTT.

This clonotype was detected only a few times. The chain recombines TRBV29-1 with TRBJ2-5, with 7 positions matching TRBD2. Germline V CDR1 and CDR2: SQVTM, ANQGSEA. The junction had 6 bases not matched to a gene; V was cut back by 0 bases and J by 5 bases. The CDR3 covers 14 residues. The chain's CDR3 is CSVEDLLAEETQYF. CDR3 nucleotide sequence: TGCAGCGTTGAAGATCTTCTAGCGGAGGAGACCCAGTACTTC.

In its sample, this clonotype was seen many times. The chain is built from TRBV11-2 and TRBJ2-1; 8 bases are shared with TRBD2. The CDR3 has 14 amino acids. The V gene's germline CDR1 is SGHAT and CDR2 FQNNGV. The V segment lost 4 bases and the J segment 2 bases; nucleotides outside the gene matches: 1. The DNA for the CDR3 is TGTGCCAGCAGCTGGACTAGCCCCTACAATGAGCAGTTCTTC. This gives the protein CASSWTSPYNEQFF.

This clonotype was picked up many times. This chain links TRBV7-9 with TRBJ2-3; no clear D. Per germline, CDR1 SEHNR and CDR2 FQNEAQ (reference sequence). The V end was cut by 3 bases, the J end by 0 bases, with 13 bases between. The CDR3 consists of 16 residues. The CDR3 bases are TGTGCCAGCAGCTTTAGGGCCCTTCGCAGCACAGATACGCAGTATTTT. Translated, it gives CASSFRALRSTDTQYF.

The table lists this clonotype with many counts. The chain carries TRBV7-3 and TRBJ2-1, with D perhaps TRBD2 (5 bases). The V gene lost 3 bases and the J gene lost 7 bases, with 10 bases spanning the gap. The germline V gene encodes CDR1 SGHTA and CDR2 FQGTGA. This CDR3 is 13 amino acids long. In DNA form, the CDR3 reads TGTGCCAGCAGCTTCTCGGGATCTAATGAGCAGTTCTTC. This encodes CASSFSGSNEQFF.

This sequence joins TRBV25-1 and TRBJ2-6, with D perhaps TRBD1 (5 bases). With 1 base removed from V and 0 bases from J, the gap between germline ends came to 10 bases. Germline CDR1 MGHDK, CDR2 SYGVNS. The CDR3 runs to 17 residues. The CDR3 nucleotides are TGTGCCAGCAGTGAATGGAACAGGCGCTCTGGGGCCAACGTCCTGACTTTC. It yields the protein CASSEWNRRSGANVLTF.

This clonotype was seen repeatedly, ten times or more. The chain carries TRBV12-3 or TRBV12-4 and TRBJ2-5, with 13 bases matching TRBD2. V was pared by 6 bases and J by 1 base, with 11 bases of the junction left unmatched. CDR3 length equals 18 residues. The CDR3 loop is CASSPGLAGARGQETQYF. In DNA form, the CDR3 reads TGTGCCAGCAGCCCCGGACTAGCGGGAGCTCGCGGCCAAGAGACCCAGTACTTC.

There are a few counts of this clonotype. This rearrangement joins TRBV21-1 to TRBJ2-3; no check of the table's D call, TRBD2, against the DNA was made. TRBV21-1 is a listed pseudogene. The CDR3 is 14 amino acids. CDR3 residues: CASSAAGGTDTQYF. For the CDR3, the DNA is TGTGCCAGCAGCGCAGCGGGAGGTACAGATACGCAGTATTTT.

V is TRBV29-1 and J is TRBJ2-7; D is perhaps TRBD2 (6 bases). CDR3 length equals 13 residues. Germline lookup yields CDR1 SQVTM and CDR2 ANQGSEA. V was cut by 1 base and J by 4 bases, with 11 bases left in between. The CDR3 region has the DNA TGCAGCGTTGAAGGCGGGGAGCTTTACGAGCAGTACTTC. This codes for CSVEGGELYEQYF.